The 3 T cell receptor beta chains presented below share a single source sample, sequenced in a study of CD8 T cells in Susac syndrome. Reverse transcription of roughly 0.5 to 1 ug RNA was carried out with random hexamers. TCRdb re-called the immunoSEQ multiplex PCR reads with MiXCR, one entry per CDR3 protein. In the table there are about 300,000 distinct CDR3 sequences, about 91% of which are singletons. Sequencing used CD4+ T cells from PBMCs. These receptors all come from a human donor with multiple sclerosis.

The CDR3 coding sequence is TGTGCTAGTGGTCCTCCAGGGGGGGTGAACACTGAAGCTTTCTTT. The encoded protein is CASGPPGGVNTEAFF. The chain uses TRBV12-5 and TRBJ1-1; TRBD1 agrees at 7 bases. CDR3 length: 15 residues. J gave up 0 bases and V 5 bases, and 6 bases lay outside the gene matches. In germline, CDR1 is LGHNT, CDR2 FRNRAP.

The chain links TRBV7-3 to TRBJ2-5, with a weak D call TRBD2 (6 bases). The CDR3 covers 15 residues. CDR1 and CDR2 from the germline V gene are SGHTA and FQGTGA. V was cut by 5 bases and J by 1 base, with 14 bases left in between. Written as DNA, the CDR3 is TGTGCCAGCAGCCGGGGACTGAGCGGCCAAGAGACCCAGTACTTC. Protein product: CASSRGLSGQETQYF. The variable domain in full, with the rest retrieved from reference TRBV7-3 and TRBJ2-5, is GAGVSQTPSNKVTEKGKYVELRCDPISGHTALYWYRQSLGQGPEFLIYFQGTGAADDSGLPNDRFFAVRPEGSVSTLKIQRTERGDSAVYLCASSRGLSGQETQYFGPGTRLLVL.

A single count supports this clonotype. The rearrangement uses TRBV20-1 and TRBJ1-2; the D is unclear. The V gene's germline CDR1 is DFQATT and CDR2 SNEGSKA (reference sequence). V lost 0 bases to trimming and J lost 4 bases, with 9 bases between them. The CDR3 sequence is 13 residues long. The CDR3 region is CSARESVAYGYTF. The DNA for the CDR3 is TGCAGTGCTAGAGAGAGCGTTGCCTATGGCTACACCTTC.